What follows are 27 T cell receptor beta chains derived from one specimen sequenced in a study of cytomegalovirus exposure and HLA in healthy donors. Primers for the PCR totalled 60 Vbeta and 13 Jbeta. The method was immunoSEQ multiplex PCR; TCRdb's version includes in-frame clones alone and lacks a portion of them. The profile shows approximately 190,000 clones, approximately 80% of them singletons. Sequenced material: PBMCs. The receptor set was obtained from a woman aged 25 to 39 in good health and CMV-seropositive.

The chain is built from TRBV5-1 and TRBJ1-6; no clear D gene. There are 15 residues in the CDR3. Germline V gene data show CDR1 as SGHRS and CDR2 as YFSETQ. Trimming cost V 0 bases and J 5 bases, with 9 bases left between them. This chain's CDR3 is CASSLGRRDNSPLHF. CDR3 DNA: TGCGCCAGCAGCTTGGGGAGAAGAGATAATTCACCCCTCCACTTT.

This sequence joins TRBV4-3 and TRBJ2-7, with D possibly matching TRBD2 (5 bases). V was pared by 4 bases and J by 0 bases, with 10 bases between. Looked up from germline, CDR1 is LGHNA and CDR2 is YSLEER. This CDR3 comprises 14 residues. The CDR3 sequence: CASSPAGPSYEQYF. The CDR3 coding sequence is TGCGCCAGCAGCCCCGCGGGTCCCTCCTACGAGCAGTACTTC.

The rearrangement links TRBV11-3 to TRBJ2-2, with TRBD1 matching 10 bases. The germline V gene encodes CDR1 SGHNT and CDR2 YENEEA. The length of the CDR3 is 15 residues. V shed 5 bases, J shed 4 bases, and the junction held 4 bases outside the gene matches. CDR3 residues: CASSPTGGVTGELFF. In DNA, the CDR3 is TGTGCCAGCAGCCCGACAGGGGGCGTCACCGGGGAGCTGTTTTTT.

The chain couples TRBV10-3 to TRBJ1-2; D gene ambiguous. Germline lookup yields CDR1 ENHRY and CDR2 SYGVKD. CDR3 length equals 14 residues. Trimming left V 0 bases short and J 8 bases short, with 13 bases between. The CDR3 loop is CAISESKNGYGYTF. DNA of the CDR3: TGTGCCATCAGTGAGTCGAAGAACGGTTACGGCTACACCTTC.

The chain is built from TRBV4-3 and TRBJ2-6; D unclear. Germline values: CDR1 LGHNA, CDR2 YSLEER. Trimming stripped 0 bases from V and 0 bases from J, with 6 bases between. The CDR3 has 16 residues. The CDR3 DNA sequence: TGCGCCAGCAGCCAAGAAAGGAGCTCTGGGGCCAACGTCCTGACTTTC. It translates to CASSQERSSGANVLTF.

As regards this clone: Germline and junction disagree at one end, which may indicate a read error. The V call is TRBV7-9, the J call TRBJ2-7; unclear D gene. Germline V gene data show CDR1 as SEHNR and CDR2 as FQNEAQ (reference sequence). The CDR3 sequence is 12 residues long. The CDR3 sequence is CSSTRIEYEQYF. The DNA of the CDR3 is TGTTCCAGCACCCGTATCGAGTACGAGCAGTACTTC.

This chain joins TRBV7-6 and TRBJ2-1; the match to TRBD2 covers 14 bases. Germline lookup yields CDR1 SGHVS and CDR2 FNYEAQ. The CDR3 loop spans 16 amino acids. V shed 5 bases and J 8 bases; nucleotides not matched to a gene: 8. CDR3 protein: CASSTGTSGSTDEQFF. The CDR3 bases are TGTGCCAGCAGCACTGGGACTAGCGGGAGTACCGATGAGCAGTTCTTC.

This chain connects TRBV7-8 to TRBJ2-1, with D possibly TRBD2 on 6 matching bases. Germline CDR1 is SGHVS and CDR2 is FQNEAQ. CDR3 length equals 15 residues. Between the trimmed V and J ends, which lost 5 bases and 10 bases, there was a span of 21 bases. This chain's CDR3 is CASSLRTRTTWEQFF. CDR3 sequence (DNA): TGTGCCAGCAGCCTCCGGACTCGGACTACATGGGAGCAGTTCTTC.

The chain uses TRBV7-2 and TRBJ2-5; TRBD1 agrees at 7 bases. The CDR3 has 14 amino acids. Germline lookup yields CDR1 SGHTA and CDR2 FQGNSA. V dropped 5 bases and J dropped 2; count of bases not matched to a gene: 5. CDR3 protein: CASSPGTEQETQYF. CDR3 DNA: TGTGCCAGCAGCCCCGGGACAGAACAAGAGACCCAGTACTTC.

The chain employs TRBV5-5 and TRBJ2-1, with D tentatively TRBD2 (6 bases). Germline lookup yields CDR1 SGHKS and CDR2 YYEKEE (reference sequence). CDR3 length equals 17 residues. V lost 4 bases, J lost 0 bases, and 17 bases lay in between. The CDR3 protein is CASSPRVLANSYNEQFF. The CDR3 region has the DNA TGTGCCAGCAGCCCCAGAGTCCTAGCGAACTCCTACAATGAGCAGTTCTTC.

V is TRBV29-1 and J is TRBJ2-3; possibly TRBD2 for D (6 bases). With 4 bases removed from V and 6 bases from J, the gap between germline ends came to 14 bases. CDR1 and CDR2 from the germline V gene are SQVTM and ANQGSEA. CDR3 size: 13 residues. In DNA form, the CDR3 reads TGCAGCGTTGCAAGACTAGACCGGGATACGCAGTATTTT. This gives the protein CSVARLDRDTQYF.

The chain couples TRBV4-1 to TRBJ2-7, with D tentatively TRBD1 (7 bases). Per the germline V gene, CDR1 is MGHRA and CDR2 is YSYEKL. V was shortened by 0 bases and J by 6 bases, with 18 bases between the two germline ends. The CDR3 consists of 16 residues. The CDR3 DNA is TGCGCCAGCAGCCAAGAAGGTTGGAGGGGGCCAGCCGAGCAGTACTTC. Translating gives CASSQEGWRGPAEQYF.

This chain joins TRBV5-1 and TRBJ1-1; D remains ambiguous. The V gene's germline CDR1 is SGHRS and CDR2 YFSETQ. The length of the CDR3 is 14 residues. Deletions cut 2 bases from V and 3 bases from J, with 11 bases between. In DNA, the CDR3 is TGCGCCAGCAGCTTCGGCAGGTGGGACACTGAAGCTTTCTTT. Amino acid sequence: CASSFGRWDTEAFF.

V gene TRBV25-1 combines with J gene TRBJ2-1; TRBD1 agrees at 9 bases. The V and J ends lost 3 bases and 8 bases, in that order; junction bases with no gene match: 8. Germline-derived CDR1 and CDR2 are MGHDK and SYGVNS. CDR3 length equals 15 residues. Here the CDR3 reads CASSDPGTGLYEQFF. For the CDR3, the DNA is TGTGCCAGCAGTGATCCCGGGACAGGGCTTTATGAGCAGTTCTTC. Variable domain in full (rest from reference TRBV25-1 and TRBJ2-1): EADIYQTPRYLVIGTGKKITLECSQTMGHDKMYWYQQDPGMELHLIHYSYGVNSTEKGDLSSESTVSRIRTEHFPLTLESARPSHTSQYLCASSDPGTGLYEQFFGPGTRLTVL.

The chain joins TRBV30 to TRBJ1-4; maybe TRBD1 (6 bases). Germline CDR1 GTSNPN, CDR2 SVGIG (reference sequence). This CDR3 is 13 amino acids long. V was shortened by 2 bases and J by 7 bases, with 11 bases between the two germline ends. The CDR3 here is CAWSTGWAEKLFF. CDR3 sequence (DNA): TGTGCCTGGAGTACAGGGTGGGCTGAAAAACTGTTTTTT.

The rearrangement joins TRBV6-1 to TRBJ2-7; possibly TRBD1 for D (5 bases). V lost 2 bases, J lost 2 bases, and 16 bases lay in between. CDR3 length equals 16 residues. Looked up from germline, CDR1 is MNHNS and CDR2 is SASEGT. In DNA form, the CDR3 reads TGTGCCAGCAGTGAACTTCGGTGGTCAGGGACCTACGAGCAGTACTTC. Translated, it gives CASSELRWSGTYEQYF.

V gene TRBV7-9 combines with J gene TRBJ1-2; D remains unclear. Germline V gives CDR1 SEHNR, CDR2 FQNEAQ (reference sequence). The ends were cut back, 5 bases at V and 4 bases at J, with 17 bases in the middle. This CDR3 comprises 15 residues. The CDR3 DNA follows: TGTGCCAGCAGCCCACAGACGGCCCCAGGCTATGGCTACACCTTC. Its translation is CASSPQTAPGYGYTF.

The chain recombines TRBV5-1 with TRBJ1-3, with 7 bases matching TRBD2. The end of the DNA aligns better with TRBJ2-2, so the J call may be wrong. Germline V gives CDR1 SGHRS, CDR2 YFSETQ. This CDR3 region has 16 residues. The CDR3: CASSLTLAVGTGELFF. Here the CDR3 DNA reads TGCGCCAGCAGCCTTACCCTAGCGGTGGGCACCGGGGAGCTGTTTTTT.

As regards this clone: The same CDR3 can be traced to other DNA sequences in this sample. V and J are TRBV2 and TRBJ2-3; 12 nucleotides agree with TRBD2. V dropped 6 bases and J dropped 3; count of bases not matched to a gene: 1. Germline V CDR1 and CDR2: SNHLY, FYNNEI. This CDR3 spans 14 amino acids. This chain's CDR3 is CASRLAGGTDTQYF. The CDR3 DNA reads as TGTGCCAGCAGACTAGCGGGGGGAACAGATACGCAGTATTTT.

The chain has TRBV6-6 and TRBJ2-5; 11 bases are shared with TRBD2. This CDR3 spans 16 amino acids. Germline loops: CDR1 MNHNY, CDR2 SVGAGI (reference sequence). V shed 4 bases, J shed 4 bases, and the junction held 8 bases outside the gene matches. Written as DNA, the CDR3 is TGTGCCAGCAGTTCTCGGTCCGGGACTAGCGGAGAGACCCAGTACTTC. Protein product: CASSSRSGTSGETQYF.

The chain joins TRBV5-4 to TRBJ2-1; no clear D gene. The V and J ends lost 4 bases and 0 bases respectively, with 17 bases between them. The CDR3 length is 17 residues. Germline V gene sequence: CDR1 SGHNT, CDR2 YYREEE (reference sequence). Here the CDR3 DNA reads TGTGCCAGCAGCCGATTGGGCCAAGGCGCCTCCTACAATGAGCAGTTCTTC. It codes for CASSRLGQGASYNEQFF.

This chain connects TRBV28 to TRBJ1-5, with TRBD1 identical over 7 bases. The V segment lost 6 bases and the J segment 0 bases; nucleotides outside the gene matches: 5. This CDR3 spans 15 amino acids. Per the germline V gene, CDR1 is MDHEN and CDR2 is SYDVKM. The CDR3 sequence is CASRLTGVSNQPQHF. Written as DNA, the CDR3 is TGTGCCAGCAGATTAACAGGGGTTAGCAATCAGCCCCAGCATTTT.

V usage is TRBV28 and J usage is TRBJ1-3; no definite D call. V lost 2 bases, J lost 4 bases, and 12 bases lay in between. The CDR3 extends over 15 amino acids. Germline CDR1 MDHEN, CDR2 SYDVKM. The CDR3 nucleotides read TGTGCCAGCAGTTTAGGCAGGCTGAGAGGAAACACCATATATTTT. Its protein product is CASSLGRLRGNTIYF.

The rearrangement links TRBV19 to TRBJ2-1; 10 bases are a match to TRBD1. The length of the CDR3 is 15 residues. V shed 5 bases, J shed 8 bases, and the junction held 9 bases outside the gene matches. The germline CDR1 and CDR2 sequences are LNHDA and SQIVND (reference sequence). The CDR3 loop is CASSRPGTGVDEQFF. In DNA form, the CDR3 reads TGTGCCAGTAGTCGGCCCGGGACAGGGGTCGATGAGCAGTTCTTC. Filled out from reference TRBV19 and TRBJ2-1, the complete variable domain reads DGGITQSPKYLFRKEGQNVTLSCEQNLNHDAMYWYRQDPGQGLRLIYYSQIVNDFQKGDIAEGYSVSREKKESFPLTVTSAQKNPTAFYLCASSRPGTGVDEQFFGPGTRLTVL.

This clone was seen a few times. The chain employs TRBV7-9 and TRBJ1-6, with a weak D call TRBD1 (5 bases). Trimming stripped 5 bases from V and 8 bases from J, with 13 bases between. The CDR3 is made up of 14 amino acids. Germline V lookup: CDR1 SEHNR, CDR2 FQNEAQ (reference sequence). For the CDR3, the DNA is TGTGCCAGCAGCCCAGGGTCCAGGGATTCACCCCTCCACTTT. Amino acids: CASSPGSRDSPLHF.

The chain is built from TRBV30 and TRBJ2-2; 7 nucleotides line up with TRBD2. Germline V gene lookup returns CDR1 GTSNPN and CDR2 SVGIG (reference sequence). The V and J ends lost 2 bases and 4 bases, in that order; junction bases with no gene match: 7. The CDR3 spans 15 residues. CDR3 in amino acids: CAWSHLGGGTGELFF. The CDR3 nucleotides are TGTGCCTGGAGTCATTTGGGGGGGGGCACCGGGGAGCTGTTTTTT. Based on the CDR3 plus reference TRBV30 and TRBJ2-2, the full variable domain is SQTIHQWPATLVQPVGSPLSLECTVEGTSNPNLYWYRQAAGRGLQLLFYSVGIGQISSEVPQNLSASRPQDRQFILSSKKLLLSDSGFYLCAWSHLGGGTGELFFGEGSRLTVL.

The rearrangement links TRBV27 to TRBJ2-6, with D perhaps TRBD2 (5 bases). Trimming took 5 bases from V and 3 from J, leaving 17 bases between them. The CDR3 spans 17 residues. Germline V CDR1 and CDR2: MNHEY, SMNVEV (reference sequence). CDR3 in DNA: TGTGCCAGCAGTCCGATACTACCCGGAGGTGGGGCCAACGTCCTGACTTTC. Amino acid sequence: CASSPILPGGGANVLTF.